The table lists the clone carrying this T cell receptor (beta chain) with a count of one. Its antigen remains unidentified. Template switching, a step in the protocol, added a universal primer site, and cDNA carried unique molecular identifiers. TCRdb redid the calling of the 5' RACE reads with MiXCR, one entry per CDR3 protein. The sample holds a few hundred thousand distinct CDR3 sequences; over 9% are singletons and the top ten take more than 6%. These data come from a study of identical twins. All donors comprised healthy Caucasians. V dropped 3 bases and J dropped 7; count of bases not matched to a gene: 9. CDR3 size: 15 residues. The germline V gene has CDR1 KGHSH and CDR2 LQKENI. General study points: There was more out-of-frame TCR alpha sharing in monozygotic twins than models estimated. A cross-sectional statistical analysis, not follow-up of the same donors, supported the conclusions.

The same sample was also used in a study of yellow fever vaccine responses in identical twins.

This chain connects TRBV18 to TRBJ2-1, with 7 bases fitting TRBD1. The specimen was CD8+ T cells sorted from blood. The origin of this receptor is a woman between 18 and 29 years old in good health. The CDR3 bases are TGTGCCAGCTCACCTTTCGGGACAGACCGTAATGAGCAGTTCTTC. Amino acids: CASSPFGTDRNEQFF.